Here is one T cell receptor beta chain with its context. The read is 3 residues too short to cover the CDR3 end, so that end is filled in from the germline J gene. Profiling relied on immunoSEQ multiplex PCR, and the TCRdb table lists in-frame clones only, not all of them. Across about 37,000 clones, the top ten clones capture about 1.5% of the sample. The germline V and J ends were trimmed by 0 bases and 6 bases, with 9 bases remaining between them. CDR3 size: 14 residues. Looked up from germline, CDR1 is SGHRS and CDR2 is YFSETQ. The record originates from a study of T cells in women clearing cervical HPV infection. All donors had a single incident cervical HPV16 infection, not prevalent.

Sequenced sample: blood buffy coat. The receptor's source is a woman aged 18 to 75 with a cervical HPV16 infection that either progressed to CIN3+ or cleared (not recorded which). The chain links TRBV5-1 to TRBJ1-4; D remains unclear. CDR3 sequence reads: CASSLGSGHEKLFF. Incomplete CDR3 DNA: TGCGCCAGCAGCTTGGGCAGCGGACATGAAAAA.